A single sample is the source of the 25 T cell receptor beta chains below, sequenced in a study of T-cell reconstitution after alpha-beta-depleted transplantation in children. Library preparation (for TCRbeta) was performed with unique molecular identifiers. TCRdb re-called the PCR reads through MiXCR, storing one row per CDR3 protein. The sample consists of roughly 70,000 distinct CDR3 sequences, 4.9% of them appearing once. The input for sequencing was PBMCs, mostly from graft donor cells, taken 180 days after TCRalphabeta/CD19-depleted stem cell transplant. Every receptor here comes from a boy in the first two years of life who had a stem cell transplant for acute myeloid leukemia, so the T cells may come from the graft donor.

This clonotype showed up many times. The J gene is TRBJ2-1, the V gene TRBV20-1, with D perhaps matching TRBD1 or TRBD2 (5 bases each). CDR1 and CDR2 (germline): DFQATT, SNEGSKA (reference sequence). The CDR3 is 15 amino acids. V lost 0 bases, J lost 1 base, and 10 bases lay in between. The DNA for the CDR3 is TGCAGTGCTAGAGAGGGGGAAGGATCCTACAATGAGCAGTTCTTC. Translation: CSAREGEGSYNEQFF.

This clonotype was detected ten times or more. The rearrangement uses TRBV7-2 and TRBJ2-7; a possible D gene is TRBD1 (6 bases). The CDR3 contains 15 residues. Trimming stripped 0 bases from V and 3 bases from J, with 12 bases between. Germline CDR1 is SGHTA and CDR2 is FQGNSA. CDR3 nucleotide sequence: TGTGCCAGCAGCTTAGCCAGGGGCAGGGGCTACGAGCAGTACTTC. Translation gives CASSLARGRGYEQYF.

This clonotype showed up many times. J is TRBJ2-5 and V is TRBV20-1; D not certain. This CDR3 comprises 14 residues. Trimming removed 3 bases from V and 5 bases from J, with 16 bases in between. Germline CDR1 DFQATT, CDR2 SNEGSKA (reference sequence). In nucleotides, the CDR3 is TGCAGTGCTAGCCCCCCACTTGTTTCGGAGACCCAGTACTTC. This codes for CSASPPLVSETQYF.

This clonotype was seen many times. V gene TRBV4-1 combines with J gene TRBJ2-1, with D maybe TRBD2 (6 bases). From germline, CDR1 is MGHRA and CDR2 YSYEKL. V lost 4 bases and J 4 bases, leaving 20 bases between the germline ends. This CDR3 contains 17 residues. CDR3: CASSLRAGRGLYNEQFF. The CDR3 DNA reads TGCGCCAGCAGCCTCCGAGCCGGGCGGGGATTGTACAATGAGCAGTTCTTC.

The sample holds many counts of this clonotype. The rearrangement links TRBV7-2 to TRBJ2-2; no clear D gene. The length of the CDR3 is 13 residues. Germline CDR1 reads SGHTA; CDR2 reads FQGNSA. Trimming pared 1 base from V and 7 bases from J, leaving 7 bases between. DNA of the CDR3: TGTGCCAGCAGCTTAGATTTCATCGGGGAGCTGTTTTTT. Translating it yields CASSLDFIGELFF.

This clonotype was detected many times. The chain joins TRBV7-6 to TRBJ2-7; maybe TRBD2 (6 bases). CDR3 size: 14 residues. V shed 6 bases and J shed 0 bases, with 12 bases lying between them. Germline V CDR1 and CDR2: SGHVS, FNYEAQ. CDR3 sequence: CASSSGTLSYEQYF. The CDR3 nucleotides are TGTGCCAGCAGTTCCGGGACTCTCTCCTACGAGCAGTACTTC.

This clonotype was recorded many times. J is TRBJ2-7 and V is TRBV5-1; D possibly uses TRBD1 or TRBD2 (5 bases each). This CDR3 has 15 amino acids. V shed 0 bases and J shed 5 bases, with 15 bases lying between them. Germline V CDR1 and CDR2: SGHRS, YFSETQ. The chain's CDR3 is CASSLGYGGIHEQYF. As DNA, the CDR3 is TGCGCCAGCAGCTTGGGTTATGGGGGAATCCACGAGCAGTACTTC.

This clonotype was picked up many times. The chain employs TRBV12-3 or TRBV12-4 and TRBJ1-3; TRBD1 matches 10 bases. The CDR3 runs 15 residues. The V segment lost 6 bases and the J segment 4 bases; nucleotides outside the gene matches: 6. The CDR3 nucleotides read TGTGCCAGCAGCCTCGACAGGGGGCCGGGAAACACCATATATTTT. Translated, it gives CASSLDRGPGNTIYF.

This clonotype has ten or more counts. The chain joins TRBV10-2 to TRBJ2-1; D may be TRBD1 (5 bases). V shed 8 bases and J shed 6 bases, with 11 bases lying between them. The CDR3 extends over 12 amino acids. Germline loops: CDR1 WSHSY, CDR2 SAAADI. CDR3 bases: TGCGCCAGCGTCCAGGGTTTCAATGAGCAGTTCTTC. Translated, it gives CASVQGFNEQFF.

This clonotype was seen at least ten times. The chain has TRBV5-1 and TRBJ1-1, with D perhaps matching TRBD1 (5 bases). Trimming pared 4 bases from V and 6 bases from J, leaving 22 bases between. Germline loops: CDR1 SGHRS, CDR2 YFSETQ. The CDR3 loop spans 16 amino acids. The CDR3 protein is CASSPGQKLGPAEAFF. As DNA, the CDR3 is TGCGCCAGCAGCCCCGGACAAAAACTGGGGCCCGCTGAAGCTTTCTTT.

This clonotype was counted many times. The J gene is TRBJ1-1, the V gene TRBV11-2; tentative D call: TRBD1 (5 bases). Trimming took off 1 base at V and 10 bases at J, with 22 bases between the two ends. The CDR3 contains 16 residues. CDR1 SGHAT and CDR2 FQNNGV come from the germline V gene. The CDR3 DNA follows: TGTGCCAGCAGCTTAGTTTCGGGGGTACTATCCCCGGGAGCTTTCTTT. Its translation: CASSLVSGVLSPGAFF.

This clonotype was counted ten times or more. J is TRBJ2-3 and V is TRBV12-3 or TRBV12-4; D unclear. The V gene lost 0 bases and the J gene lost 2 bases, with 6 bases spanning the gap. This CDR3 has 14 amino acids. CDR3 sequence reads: CASSLAAYTDTQYF. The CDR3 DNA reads TGTGCCAGCAGTTTAGCGGCCTACACAGATACGCAGTATTTT.

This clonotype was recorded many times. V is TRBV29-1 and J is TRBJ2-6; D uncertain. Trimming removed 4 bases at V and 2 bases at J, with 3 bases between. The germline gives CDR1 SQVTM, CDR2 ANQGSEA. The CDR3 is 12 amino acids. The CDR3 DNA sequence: TGCAGCGTTGGCACTGGGGCCAACGTCCTGACTTTC. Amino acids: CSVGTGANVLTF.

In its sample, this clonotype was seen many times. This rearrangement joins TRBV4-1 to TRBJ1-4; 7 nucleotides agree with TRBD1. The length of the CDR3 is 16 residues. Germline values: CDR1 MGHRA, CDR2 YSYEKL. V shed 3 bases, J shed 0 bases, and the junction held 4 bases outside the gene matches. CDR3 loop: CASSQGQRTTNEKLFF. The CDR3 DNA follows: TGCGCCAGCAGCCAGGGACAGCGTACAACTAATGAAAAACTGTTTTTT.

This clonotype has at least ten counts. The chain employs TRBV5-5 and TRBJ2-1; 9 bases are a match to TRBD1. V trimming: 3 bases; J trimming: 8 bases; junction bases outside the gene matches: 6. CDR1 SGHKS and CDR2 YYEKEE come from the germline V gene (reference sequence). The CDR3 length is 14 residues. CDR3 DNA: TGTGCCAGCAGCTGGTTGGGACAGGGCTATGAGCAGTTCTTC. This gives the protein CASSWLGQGYEQFF.

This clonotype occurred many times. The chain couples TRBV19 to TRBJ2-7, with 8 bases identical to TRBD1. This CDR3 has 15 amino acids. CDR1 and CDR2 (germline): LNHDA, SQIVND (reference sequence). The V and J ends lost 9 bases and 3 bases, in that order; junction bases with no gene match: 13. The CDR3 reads CASPDWGTGDYEQYV. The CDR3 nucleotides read TGTGCCAGCCCGGATTGGGGGACAGGAGACTACGAGCAGTACGTC.

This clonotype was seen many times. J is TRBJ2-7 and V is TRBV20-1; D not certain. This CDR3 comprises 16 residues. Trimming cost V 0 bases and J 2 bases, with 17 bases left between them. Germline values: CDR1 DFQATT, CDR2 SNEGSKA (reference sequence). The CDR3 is CSARDVKGVTPYEQYV. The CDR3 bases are TGCAGTGCTAGAGACGTGAAGGGCGTTACTCCCTACGAGCAGTACGTC.

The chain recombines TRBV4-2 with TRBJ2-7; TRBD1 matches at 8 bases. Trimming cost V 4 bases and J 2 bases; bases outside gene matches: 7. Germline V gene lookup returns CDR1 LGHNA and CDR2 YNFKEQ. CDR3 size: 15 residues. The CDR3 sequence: CASSRAGGSTYEQYV. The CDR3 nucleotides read TGTGCCAGCAGCCGTGCAGGGGGCTCTACCTACGAGCAGTACGTC.

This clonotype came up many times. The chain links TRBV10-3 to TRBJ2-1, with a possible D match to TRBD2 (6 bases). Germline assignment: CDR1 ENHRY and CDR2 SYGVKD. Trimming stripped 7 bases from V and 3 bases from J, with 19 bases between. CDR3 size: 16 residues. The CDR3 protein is CAIKGEKRVCYNEQFF. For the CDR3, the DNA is TGTGCCATCAAAGGTGAGAAGCGGGTATGCTACAATGAGCAGTTCTTC.

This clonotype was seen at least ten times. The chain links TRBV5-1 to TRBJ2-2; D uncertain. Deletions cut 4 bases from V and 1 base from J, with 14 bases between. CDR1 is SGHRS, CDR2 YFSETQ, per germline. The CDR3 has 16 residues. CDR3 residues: CASSLQTTQNTGELFF. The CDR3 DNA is TGCGCCAGCAGCCTCCAAACGACCCAGAACACCGGGGAGCTGTTTTTT. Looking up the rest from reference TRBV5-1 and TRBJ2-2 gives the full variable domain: KAGVTQTPRYLIKTRGQQVTLSCSPISGHRSVSWYQQTPGQGLQFLFEYFSETQRNKGNFPGRFSGRQFSNSRSEMNVSTLELGDSALYLCASSLQTTQNTGELFFGEGSRLTVL.

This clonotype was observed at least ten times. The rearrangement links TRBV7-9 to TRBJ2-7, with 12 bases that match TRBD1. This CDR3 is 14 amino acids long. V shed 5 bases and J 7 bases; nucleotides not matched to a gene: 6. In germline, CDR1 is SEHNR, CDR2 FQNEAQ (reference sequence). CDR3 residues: CASSKGQGAREQYF. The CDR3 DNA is TGTGCCAGCAGCAAGGGACAGGGGGCGCGGGAGCAGTACTTC.

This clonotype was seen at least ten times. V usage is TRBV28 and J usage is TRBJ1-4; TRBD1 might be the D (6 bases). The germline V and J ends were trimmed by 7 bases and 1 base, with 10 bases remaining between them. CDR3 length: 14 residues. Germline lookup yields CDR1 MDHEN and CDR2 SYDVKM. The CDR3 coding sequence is TGTGCCAGCACCTCGACAGGAACTAATGAAAAACTGTTTTTT. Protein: CASTSTGTNEKLFF.

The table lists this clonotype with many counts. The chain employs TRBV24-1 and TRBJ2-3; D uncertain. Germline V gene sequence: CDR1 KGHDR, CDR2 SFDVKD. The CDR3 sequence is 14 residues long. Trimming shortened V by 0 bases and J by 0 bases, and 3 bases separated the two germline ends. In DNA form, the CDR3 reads TGTGCCACCAGTGATTTGGGGAGCACAGATACGCAGTATTTT. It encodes CATSDLGSTDTQYF.

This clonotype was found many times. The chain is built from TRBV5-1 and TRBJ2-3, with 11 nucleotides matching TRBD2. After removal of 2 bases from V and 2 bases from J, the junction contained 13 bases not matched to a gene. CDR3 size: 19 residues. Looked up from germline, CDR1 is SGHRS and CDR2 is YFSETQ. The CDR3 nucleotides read TGCGCCAGCAGCTTTGACAGCACTTCTAGCGGGGGGACCACAGATACGCAGTATTTT. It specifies CASSFDSTSSGGTTDTQYF.

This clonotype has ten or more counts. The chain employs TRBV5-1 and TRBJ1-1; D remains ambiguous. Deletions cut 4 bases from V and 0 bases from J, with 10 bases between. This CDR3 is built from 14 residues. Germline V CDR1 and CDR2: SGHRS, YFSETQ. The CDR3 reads CASSLLGLNTEAFF. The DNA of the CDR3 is TGCGCCAGCAGCCTCCTCGGTTTGAACACTGAAGCTTTCTTT.